The 26 T cell receptor beta chains reported below all come from one sample, sequenced in a study of T cells after yellow fever vaccination. Each CDR3 protein is one row after TCRdb ran MiXCR on the 5' RACE reads. The table has under 350,000 distinct CDR3 sequences, approximately 4% seen once; the top ten hold around 23%. Specimen: PBMCs, collected 5 days after the yellow fever booster vaccination. The receptors were sampled from a man aged 18 to 29 who received the YFV17D yellow fever vaccine.

Only a few counts were recorded for this clonotype. This chain connects TRBV3-1 to TRBJ1-5; D gene ambiguous. Trimming removed 0 bases at V and 9 bases at J, with 9 bases between. In germline, CDR1 is LGHDT, CDR2 YNNKEL (reference sequence). The length of the CDR3 is 13 residues. The CDR3: CASSQDWWWPQHF. The CDR3 DNA reads as TGTGCCAGCAGCCAAGATTGGTGGTGGCCCCAGCATTTT.

In this sample, this clonotype turned up many times. The chain has TRBV20-1 and TRBJ2-3, with D perhaps given as TRBD1 or TRBD2 (5 bases each). V lost 2 bases to trimming and J lost 0 bases, with 12 bases between them. Germline V gene sequence: CDR1 DFQATT, CDR2 SNEGSKA (reference sequence). This CDR3 comprises 15 residues. The DNA for the CDR3 is TGCAGTGCTAGAACCGGGACCCTTAGCACAGATACGCAGTATTTT. Its translation: CSARTGTLSTDTQYF.

This chain links TRBV3-2 with TRBJ2-7; the D call in the table, TRBD1, was not verified against the DNA. TRBV3-2 is termed a pseudogene. The length of the CDR3 is 14 residues. The CDR3 protein is CASSQEAGGYEQYV. The DNA for the CDR3 is TGTGCCAGCAGCCAAGAGGCTGGGGGCTACGAGCAGTACGTC.

This chain joins TRBV11-2 and TRBJ2-5; 7 bases are a match to TRBD2. Per germline, CDR1 SGHAT and CDR2 FQNNGV. Trimming at V came to 5 bases and at J to 3 bases, leaving 9 bases not matched to a gene. This CDR3 is built from 15 residues. The CDR3 sequence is CASSPRASGEETQYF. The CDR3, as DNA: TGTGCCAGCAGCCCACGAGCTAGCGGTGAAGAGACCCAGTACTTC.

This clonotype came up a few times. The gene calls are TRBV9 and TRBJ2-1; tentative D call: TRBD1 (6 bases). From germline, CDR1 is SGDLS and CDR2 YYNGEE. Trimming removed 1 base from V and 5 bases from J, with 13 bases in between. The CDR3 contains 15 residues. The CDR3 loop reads CASSVRWGRNNEQFF. The CDR3 DNA reads as TGTGCCAGCAGCGTACGCTGGGGGCGGAACAATGAGCAGTTCTTC.

The chain recombines TRBV10-3 with TRBJ2-3, with 7 positions matching TRBD2. This CDR3 spans 12 amino acids. The J segment lost 2 bases and the V segment lost 11 bases, leaving 4 bases of the junction unmatched. Germline assignment: CDR1 ENHRY and CDR2 SYGVKD. The CDR3 DNA follows: TGTGCCGGCCGGGGGGACACAGATACGCAGTATTTT. It codes for CAGRGDTDTQYF.

This chain uses TRBV28 with TRBJ2-2; D is uncertain. Germline assignment: CDR1 MDHEN and CDR2 SYDVKM. The CDR3 runs to 14 residues. Trimming took off 2 bases at V and 6 bases at J, with 10 bases between the two ends. The CDR3 here is CASSLDSGPGELFF. For the CDR3, the DNA is TGTGCCAGCAGTTTAGACTCTGGCCCCGGGGAGCTGTTTTTT.

Ten or more counts support this clonotype. J is TRBJ2-7 and V is TRBV4-2; no firm D call. From germline, CDR1 is LGHNA and CDR2 YNFKEQ. CDR3 size: 12 residues. The ends were cut back, 3 bases at V and 0 bases at J, with 3 bases in the middle. CDR3: CASSHDSYEQYF. The CDR3 nucleotides are TGTGCCAGCAGCCACGACTCCTACGAGCAGTACTTC.

This clonotype has at least ten counts. The V call is TRBV7-8, the J call TRBJ2-7, with TRBD2 matching 9 bases. Trimming cost V 2 bases and J 7 bases; bases outside gene matches: 12. CDR3 length: 16 residues. Germline V gene lookup returns CDR1 SGHVS and CDR2 FQNEAQ. CDR3 in amino acids: CASSLFSRGGQDEQYV. The CDR3 bases are TGTGCCAGCAGCTTATTCTCGCGGGGGGGCCAAGATGAGCAGTACGTC.

This clonotype was detected a few times. V gene TRBV4-3 combines with J gene TRBJ2-2; a possible D gene is TRBD1 (5 bases). This CDR3 is 16 amino acids long. Germline values: CDR1 LGHNA, CDR2 YSLEER. Trimming took 0 bases from V and 2 from J, leaving 10 bases between them. For the CDR3, the DNA is TGCGCCAGCAGCCAAGATCTTAGGGGAAACACCGGGGAGCTGTTTTTT. Protein sequence: CASSQDLRGNTGELFF.

This clonotype was counted between two and nine times. The chain recombines TRBV7-6 with TRBJ2-5; 8 bases agree with TRBD1. This CDR3 region has 14 residues. Looked up from germline, CDR1 is SGHVS and CDR2 is FNYEAQ. Germline trimming cut 2 bases from V and 5 bases from J; bases unmatched to any gene: 4. CDR3 in amino acids: CASSLFGQGETQYF. The CDR3 DNA reads as TGTGCCAGCAGCTTATTCGGACAGGGTGAGACCCAGTACTTC. The full variable domain, completed using reference TRBV7-6 and TRBJ2-5, is GAGVSQSPRYKVTKRGQDVALRCDPISGHVSLYWYRQALGQGPEFLTYFNYEAQQDKSGLPNDRFSAERPEGSISTLTIQRTEQRDSAMYRCASSLFGQGETQYFGPGTRLLVL.

Only a few counts were recorded for this clonotype. The J gene is TRBJ1-2, the V gene TRBV7-2; the D gene is possibly TRBD1 (6 bases). This CDR3 has 15 amino acids. Germline V gene data show CDR1 as SGHTA and CDR2 as FQGNSA. V lost 5 bases and J lost 6, with 19 bases in between. The CDR3 DNA is TGTGCCAGCAGCCCACAAACCGGGACACCAAATGGCTACACCTTC. Protein sequence: CASSPQTGTPNGYTF.

J is TRBJ2-5 and V is TRBV5-6; D possibly uses TRBD1 or TRBD2 (5 bases each). The germline V gene encodes CDR1 SGHDT and CDR2 YYEEEE. The CDR3 sequence is 14 residues long. With 3 bases removed from V and 5 bases from J, the gap between germline ends came to 14 bases. In nucleotides, the CDR3 is TGTGCCAGCAGCTCCCCCCGGGGCTTTGAGACCCAGTACTTC. It encodes CASSSPRGFETQYF.

This clonotype was seen a handful of times. One base away lies a much larger clone, so this may be a sequencing read error. As DNA, the CDR3 is TGCAGCGTTGACAGGTCAGATACGCTGTATTTT. The encoded protein is CSVDRSDTLYF. V usage is TRBV29-1 and J usage is TRBJ2-3, with D unclear. This CDR3 spans 11 amino acids. The V gene's germline CDR1 is SQVTM and CDR2 ANQGSEA.

In its sample, this clonotype was seen many times. The chain joins TRBV7-2 to TRBJ2-3; D is uncertain. The CDR3 runs to 14 residues. V lost 4 bases, J lost 4 bases, and 12 bases lay in between. Germline lookup yields CDR1 SGHTA and CDR2 FQGNSA. CDR3 nucleotides: TGTGCCAGCAGCTACAAGGGTTTTGCAGATACGCAGTATTTT. Protein product: CASSYKGFADTQYF.

The chain couples TRBV20-1 to TRBJ2-7, with D maybe TRBD1 (7 bases). V gave up 6 bases and J gave up 0 bases, with 9 bases separating them. Germline CDR1 DFQATT, CDR2 SNEGSKA (reference sequence). The CDR3 extends over 12 amino acids. The CDR3 bases are TGCAGTGCCAGGGGGGACTCCTACGAGCAGTACTTC. It translates to CSARGDSYEQYF.

Ten or more counts support this clonotype. The DNA of the CDR3 is TGCGCCAGCAGCCGTCAGGGTTCTGGGGCCAACGTCCTGACTTTC. Protein: CASSRQGSGANVLTF. The chain is built from TRBV4-3 and TRBJ2-6, with D possibly matching TRBD1 (5 bases). V was clipped by 4 bases and J by 1 base, with 8 bases between them. The CDR3 is made up of 15 amino acids. Germline V gene data show CDR1 as LGHNA and CDR2 as YSLEER.

The rearrangement links TRBV4-2 to TRBJ2-3, with TRBD2 matching over 14 bases. The CDR3 length is 17 residues. CDR1 is LGHNA and CDR2 is YNFKEQ in the germline V gene. V was pared by 4 bases and J by 2 bases, with 5 bases of the junction left unmatched. The CDR3 nucleotides read TGTGCCAGCAGCCCGGGACTAGCGGGGGAGATCACAGATACGCAGTATTTT. Protein sequence: CASSPGLAGEITDTQYF.

This clonotype was observed at least ten times. This rearrangement joins TRBV7-2 to TRBJ1-1, with TRBD1 as a possible D gene (6 bases). Trimming cost V 5 bases and J 5 bases, with 18 bases left between them. Germline values: CDR1 SGHTA, CDR2 FQGNSA. There are 15 residues in the CDR3. CDR3 amino acids: CASSDPQGRWTEAFF. CDR3 in DNA: TGTGCCAGCAGCGACCCACAGGGAAGGTGGACTGAAGCTTTCTTT.

This clonotype was recorded a few times. This chain links TRBV6-6 with TRBJ1-6; possibly TRBD1 for D (5 bases). V lost 8 bases, J lost 7 bases, and 12 bases lay in between. This CDR3 spans 13 amino acids. From germline, CDR1 is MNHNY and CDR2 SVGAGI (reference sequence). CDR3 loop: CASRGLENSPLHF. The DNA of the CDR3 is TGTGCCAGCCGGGGGTTAGAGAATTCACCCCTCCACTTT.

This clonotype came up a few times. The chain employs TRBV9 and TRBJ1-5; 8 bases are a match to TRBD1. This CDR3 spans 16 amino acids. Per the germline V gene, CDR1 is SGDLS and CDR2 is YYNGEE. The trim removed 0 bases at V and 11 bases at J, leaving 13 bases unmatched. CDR3 loop: CASSVGPTGDQSAQHF. The CDR3 bases are TGTGCCAGCAGCGTAGGACCGACAGGGGACCAGTCGGCCCAGCATTTT.

This clonotype was observed a few times. The chain recombines TRBV5-1 with TRBJ1-1, with a weak D call TRBD1 (6 bases). Trimming took 4 bases from V and 1 from J, leaving 11 bases between them. This CDR3 contains 14 residues. Germline V lookup: CDR1 SGHRS, CDR2 YFSETQ. DNA for the CDR3: TGCGCCAGCAGCCCCGGACAGCGGAACACTGAAGCTTTCTTT. This gives the protein CASSPGQRNTEAFF.

The CDR3 nucleotides read TGCGCCAGCAGCGCCATGACAGGGAGGGGGCGTGAGCAGTTCTTC. Protein product: CASSAMTGRGREQFF. V is TRBV5-1 and J is TRBJ2-1; D possibly uses TRBD1 or TRBD2 (7 bases each). Germline V CDR1 and CDR2: SGHRS, YFSETQ. This CDR3 region has 15 residues. Trimming cost V 4 bases and J 9 bases, with 20 bases left between them.

The rearrangement joins TRBV7-9 to TRBJ1-2; D is uncertain. Germline-derived CDR1 and CDR2 are SEHNR and FQNEAQ (reference sequence). Trimming pared 5 bases from V and 2 bases from J, leaving 12 bases between. This CDR3 is built from 14 residues. The CDR3 DNA reads TGTGCCAGCAGCAGAACCGGGCTGAACTATGGCTACACCTTC. Amino acids: CASSRTGLNYGYTF.

This clonotype was seen at least ten times. V usage is TRBV24-1 and J usage is TRBJ2-2, with D perhaps matching TRBD1 (6 bases). The CDR3 spans 15 residues. CDR1 is KGHDR and CDR2 is SFDVKD in the germline V gene. Trimming took off 11 bases at V and 2 bases at J, with 17 bases between the two ends. The CDR3 region has the DNA TGTGCCATCGGCTCCGGGACACCTAACACCGGGGAGCTGTTTTTT. Translation: CAIGSGTPNTGELFF.

This clonotype was counted at least ten times. This sequence joins TRBV7-2 and TRBJ1-6; D may be TRBD1 (5 bases). From germline, CDR1 is SGHTA and CDR2 FQGNSA. The V end was cut by 4 bases, the J end by 14 bases, with 15 bases between. This CDR3 is 13 amino acids long. CDR3 protein: CASSSDPGKALHF. CDR3 nucleotides: TGTGCCAGCAGCTCCGACCCAGGGAAGGCCCTCCACTTT.